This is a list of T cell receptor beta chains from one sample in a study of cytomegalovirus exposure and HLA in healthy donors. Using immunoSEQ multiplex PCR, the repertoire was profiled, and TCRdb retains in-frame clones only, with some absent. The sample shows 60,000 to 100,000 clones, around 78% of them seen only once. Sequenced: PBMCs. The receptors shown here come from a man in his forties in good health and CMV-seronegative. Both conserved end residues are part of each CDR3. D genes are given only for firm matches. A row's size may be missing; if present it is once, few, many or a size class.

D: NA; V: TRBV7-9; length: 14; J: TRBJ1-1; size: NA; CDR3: CASSLQGPNTEAFF; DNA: TGTGCCAGCAGCCTACAGGGACCGAACACTGAAGCTTTCTTT
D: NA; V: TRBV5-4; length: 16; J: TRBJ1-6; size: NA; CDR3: CASSTRADLKNSPLHF; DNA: TGTGCCAGCAGCACCAGGGCGGACCTCAAAAATTCACCCCTCCACTTT
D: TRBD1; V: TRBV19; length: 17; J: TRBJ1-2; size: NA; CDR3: CASSYRDRGPSHYGYTF; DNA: TGTGCCAGTAGTTACCGGGACAGGGGGCCGTCTCACTATGGCTACACCTTC
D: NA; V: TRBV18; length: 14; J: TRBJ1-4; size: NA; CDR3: CASSPGTFGEKLFF; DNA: TGTGCCAGCTCACCCGGGACATTCGGTGAAAAACTGTTTTTT
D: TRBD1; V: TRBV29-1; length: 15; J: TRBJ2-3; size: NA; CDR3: CSVKTGGRSTDTQYF; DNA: TGCAGCGTTAAAACAGGGGGCAGGAGCACAGATACGCAGTATTTT
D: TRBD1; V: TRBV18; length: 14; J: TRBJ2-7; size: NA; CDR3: CASSKDRGSYEQYF; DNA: TGTGCCAGCTCTAAGGACAGGGGTTCCTACGAGCAGTACTTC
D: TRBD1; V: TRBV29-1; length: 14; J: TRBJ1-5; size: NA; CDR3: CSVAIGTVDQPQHF; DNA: TGCAGCGTTGCTATCGGGACAGTCGATCAGCCCCAGCATTTT
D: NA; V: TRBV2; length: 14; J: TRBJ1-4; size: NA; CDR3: CATKSQGFDEKLFF; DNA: TGTGCCACCAAAAGCCAGGGGTTTGATGAAAAACTGTTTTTT
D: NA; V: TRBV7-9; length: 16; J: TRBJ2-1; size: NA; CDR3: CSSSPPGLYGGNEQFF; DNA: TGTTCCAGCAGCCCACCGGGACTTTACGGGGGCAATGAGCAGTTCTTC
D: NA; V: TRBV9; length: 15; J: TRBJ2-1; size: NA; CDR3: CASSSEGSSYNEQFF; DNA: TGTGCCAGCAGCTCAGAAGGGAGCTCCTACAATGAGCAGTTCTTC
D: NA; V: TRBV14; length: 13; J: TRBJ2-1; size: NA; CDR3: CASSQAPGTEQFF; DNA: TGTGCCAGCAGCCAAGCCCCCGGGACAGAGCAGTTCTTC
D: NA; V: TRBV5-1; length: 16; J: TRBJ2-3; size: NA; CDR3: CASSLGATTPGGTQYF; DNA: TGCGCCAGCAGCTTGGGGGCAACAACTCCAGGAGGTACGCAGTATTTT
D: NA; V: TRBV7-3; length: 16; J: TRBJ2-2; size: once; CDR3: CASSPDSVRPTGELFF; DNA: TGTGCCAGCAGCCCAGACTCCGTACGGCCCACCGGGGAGCTGTTTTTT
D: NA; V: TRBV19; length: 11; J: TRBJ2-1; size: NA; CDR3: CASSMRYEQFF; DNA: TGTGCCAGTAGTATGCGGTATGAGCAGTTCTTC
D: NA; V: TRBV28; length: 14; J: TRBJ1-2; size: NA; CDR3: CASRANRQLYGYTF; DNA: TGTGCCAGCAGGGCGAACAGGCAACTCTATGGCTACACCTTC
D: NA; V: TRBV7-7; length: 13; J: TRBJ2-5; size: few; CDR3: CASSLGARETQYF; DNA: TGTGCTAGCAGCTTAGGGGCGAGAGAGACCCAGTACTTC
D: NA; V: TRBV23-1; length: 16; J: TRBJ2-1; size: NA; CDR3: CASSLECRSSYNEQFF; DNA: TGCGCCAGCAGTCTAGAGTGTCGAAGCTCCTACAATGAGCAGTTCTTC
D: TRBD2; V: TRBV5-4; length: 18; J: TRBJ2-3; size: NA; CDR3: CASTSAGGVGLGKDTQYF; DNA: TGTGCCAGCACGAGCGCGGGGGGCGTCGGTCTGGGCAAAGATACGCAGTATTTT
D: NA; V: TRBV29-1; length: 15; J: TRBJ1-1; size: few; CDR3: CSVERAEGYGTEAFF; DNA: TGCAGCGTTGAGAGGGCCGAAGGGTATGGCACTGAAGCTTTCTTT
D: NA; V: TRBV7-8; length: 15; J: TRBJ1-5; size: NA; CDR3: CASSSLYVRNQPQHF; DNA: TGTGCCAGCAGCTCTCTATACGTCCGCAATCAGCCCCAGCATTTT
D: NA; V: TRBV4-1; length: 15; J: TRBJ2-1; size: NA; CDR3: CASSQGRQVINEQFF; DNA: TGCGCCAGCAGCCAAGGGCGCCAGGTTATAAATGAGCAGTTCTTC
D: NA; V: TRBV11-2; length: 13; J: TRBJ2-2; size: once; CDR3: CASSNKNTGELFF; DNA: TGTGCCAGCAGCAACAAGAACACCGGGGAGCTGTTTTTT
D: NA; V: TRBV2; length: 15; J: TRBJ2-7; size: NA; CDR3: CASRVTSSGVYEQYF; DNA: TGTGCCAGCAGGGTAACTAGTAGCGGCGTTTACGAGCAGTACTTC
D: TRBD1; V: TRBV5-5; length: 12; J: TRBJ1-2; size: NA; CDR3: CASSLQGEGYTF; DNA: TGTGCCAGCAGCTTACAGGGGGAAGGCTACACCTTC
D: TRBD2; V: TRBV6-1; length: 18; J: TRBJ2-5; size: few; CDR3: CASSVGTQPGSGSETQYF; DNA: TGTGCCAGCAGTGTAGGGACTCAACCGGGTAGCGGGAGCGAGACCCAGTACTTC
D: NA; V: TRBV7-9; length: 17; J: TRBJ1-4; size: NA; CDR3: CASSLGRGRVVREKLFF; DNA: TGTGCCAGCAGCTTAGGGCGAGGGAGGGTAGTGCGTGAAAAACTGTTTTTT
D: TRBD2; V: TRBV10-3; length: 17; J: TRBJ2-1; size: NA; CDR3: CAISESGPSGRDNEQFF; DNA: TGTGCCATCAGTGAATCGGGTCCTAGCGGGAGGGACAATGAGCAGTTCTTC
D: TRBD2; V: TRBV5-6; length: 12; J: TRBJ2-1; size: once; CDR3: CASSVRGDEQFF; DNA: TGTGCCAGCAGCGTCCGGGGGGATGAGCAGTTCTTC
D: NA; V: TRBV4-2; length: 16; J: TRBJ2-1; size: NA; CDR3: CASSQDRERTYNEQFF; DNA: TGTGCCAGCAGCCAAGATCGAGAGAGGACCTACAATGAGCAGTTCTTC
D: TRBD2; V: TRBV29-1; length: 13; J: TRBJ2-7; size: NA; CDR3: CSVRGLAGNEQYF; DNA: TGCAGCGTCCGCGGACTAGCGGGAAACGAGCAGTACTTC
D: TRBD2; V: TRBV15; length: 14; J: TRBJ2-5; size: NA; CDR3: CATSASGRRETQYF; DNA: TGTGCCACCAGCGCTAGCGGGAGGAGAGAGACCCAGTACTTC
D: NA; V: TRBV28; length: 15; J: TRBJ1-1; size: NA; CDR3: CASTPLEGGDTEAFF; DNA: TGTGCCAGCACCCCCCTTGAAGGGGGAGACACTGAAGCTTTCTTT
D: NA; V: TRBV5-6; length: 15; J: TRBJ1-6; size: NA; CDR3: CASSLITGINSPLHF; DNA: TGTGCCAGCAGCTTGATAACAGGGATCAATTCACCCCTCCACTTT
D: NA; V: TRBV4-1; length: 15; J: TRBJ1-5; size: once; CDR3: CASSQGTPAGQPQHF; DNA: TGCGCCAGCAGCCAGGGTACTCCGGCGGGGCAGCCCCAGCATTTT
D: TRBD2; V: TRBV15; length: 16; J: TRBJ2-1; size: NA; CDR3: CATSRRGTSGRTEQFF; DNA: TGTGCCACCAGCAGGCGGGGGACTAGCGGGAGGACTGAGCAGTTCTTC
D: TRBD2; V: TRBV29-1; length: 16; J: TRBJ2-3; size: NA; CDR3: CSVSWTSGESTDTQYF; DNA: TGCAGCGTTTCTTGGACTAGCGGAGAGAGCACAGATACGCAGTATTTT
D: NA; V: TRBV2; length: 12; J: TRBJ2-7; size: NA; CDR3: CASTGNSYEQYF; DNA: TGTGCCAGCACAGGGAACTCCTACGAGCAGTACTTC
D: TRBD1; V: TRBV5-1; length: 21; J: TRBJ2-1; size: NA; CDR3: CASSLAMLRFGTGGTYNEQFF; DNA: TGCGCCAGCAGCTTGGCAATGCTTAGGTTTGGAACAGGGGGCACCTACAATGAGCAGTTCTTC
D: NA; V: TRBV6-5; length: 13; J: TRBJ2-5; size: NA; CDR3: CASSYFESGPKNF; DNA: TGTGCCAGCAGTTACTTCGAGTCGGGTCCGAAGAACTTC
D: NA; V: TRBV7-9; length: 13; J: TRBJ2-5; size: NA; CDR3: CASSLMAEETQYF; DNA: TGTGCCAGCAGCTTAATGGCAGAAGAGACCCAGTACTTC
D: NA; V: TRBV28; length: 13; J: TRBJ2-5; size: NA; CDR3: CASSSGYQETQYF; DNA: TGTGCCAGCAGTTCAGGATACCAAGAGACCCAGTACTTC
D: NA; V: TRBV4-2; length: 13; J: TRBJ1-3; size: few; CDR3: CASSPGPGNTIYF; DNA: TGTGCCAGCAGCCCAGGGCCTGGAAACACCATATATTTT
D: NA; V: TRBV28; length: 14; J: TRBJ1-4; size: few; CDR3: CASSLRGIEEKLFF; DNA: TGTGCCAGCAGTTTGAGAGGAATCGAAGAAAAACTGTTTTTT
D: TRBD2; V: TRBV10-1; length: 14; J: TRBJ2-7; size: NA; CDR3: CASSDRAGAYEQYF; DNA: TGCGCCAGCAGTGACAGGGCGGGGGCCTACGAGCAGTACTTC
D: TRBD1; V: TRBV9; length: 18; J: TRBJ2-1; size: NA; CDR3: CASSVDGTGVALRNEQFF; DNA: TGTGCCAGCAGCGTAGACGGGACAGGGGTAGCCCTGCGCAATGAGCAGTTCTTC
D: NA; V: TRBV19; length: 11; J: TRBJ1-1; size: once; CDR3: CASSAAPEAFF; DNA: TGTGCCAGTAGCGCGGCCCCTGAAGCTTTCTTT
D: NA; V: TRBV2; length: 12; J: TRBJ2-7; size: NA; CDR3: CASIRGGVEQYF; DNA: TGTGCCAGCATCCGGGGCGGGGTCGAGCAGTACTTC
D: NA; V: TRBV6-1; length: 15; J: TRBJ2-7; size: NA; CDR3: CASSGQTATPYEQYF; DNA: TGTGCCAGCAGTGGGCAGACAGCGACTCCCTACGAGCAGTACTTC
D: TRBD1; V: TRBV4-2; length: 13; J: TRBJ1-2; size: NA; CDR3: CASSSDRDYGYTF; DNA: TGTGCCAGCAGCTCAGACAGGGACTATGGCTACACCTTC
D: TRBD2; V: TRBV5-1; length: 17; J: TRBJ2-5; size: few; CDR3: CASSAGTSGTRKETQYF; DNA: TGCGCCAGCAGCGCTGGGACTAGCGGGACCAGGAAAGAGACCCAGTACTTC
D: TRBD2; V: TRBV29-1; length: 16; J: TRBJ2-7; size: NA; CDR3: CSVGGSGTSGSYEQYF; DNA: TGCAGCGTAGGGGGTTCCGGGACTAGCGGGAGCTACGAGCAGTACTTC
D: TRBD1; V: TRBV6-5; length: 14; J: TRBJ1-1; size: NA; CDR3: CASSRQGSNTEAFF; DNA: TGTGCCAGCTCCCGACAGGGATCGAACACTGAAGCTTTCTTT